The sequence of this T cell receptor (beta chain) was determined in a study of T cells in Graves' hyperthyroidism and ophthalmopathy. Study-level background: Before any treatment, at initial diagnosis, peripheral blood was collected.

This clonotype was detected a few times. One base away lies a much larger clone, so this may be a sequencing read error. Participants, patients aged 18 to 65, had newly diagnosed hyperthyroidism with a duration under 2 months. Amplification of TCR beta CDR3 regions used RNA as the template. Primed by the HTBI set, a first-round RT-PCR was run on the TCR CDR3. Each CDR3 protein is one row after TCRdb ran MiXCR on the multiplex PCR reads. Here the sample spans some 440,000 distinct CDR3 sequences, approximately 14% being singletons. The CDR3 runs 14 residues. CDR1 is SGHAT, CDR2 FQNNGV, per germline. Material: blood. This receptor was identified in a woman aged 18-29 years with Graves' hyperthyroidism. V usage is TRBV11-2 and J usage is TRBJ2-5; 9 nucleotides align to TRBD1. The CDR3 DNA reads TGTGCCAGCAGCCTCCGGACAGGGGTAGAGGCCCAGTACTTC. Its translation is CASSLRTGVEAQYF.